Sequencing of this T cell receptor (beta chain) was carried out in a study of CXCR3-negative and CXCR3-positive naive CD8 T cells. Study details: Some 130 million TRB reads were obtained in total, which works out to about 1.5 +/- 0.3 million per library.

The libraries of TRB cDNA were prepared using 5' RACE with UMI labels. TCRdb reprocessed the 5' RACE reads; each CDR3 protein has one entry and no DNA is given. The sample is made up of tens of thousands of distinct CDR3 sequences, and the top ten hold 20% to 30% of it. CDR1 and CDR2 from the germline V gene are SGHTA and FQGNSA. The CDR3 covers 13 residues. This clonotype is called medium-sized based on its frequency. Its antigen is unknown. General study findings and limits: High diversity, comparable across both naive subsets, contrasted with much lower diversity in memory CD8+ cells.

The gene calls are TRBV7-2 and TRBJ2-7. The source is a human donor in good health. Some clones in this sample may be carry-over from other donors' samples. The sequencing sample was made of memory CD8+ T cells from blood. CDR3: CASSPSASHEQYF.